A selection of T cell receptor beta chains follows, all from one sample in a study of blood T cell repertoires in COVID-19. Profiling relied on immunoSEQ multiplex PCR, and the TCRdb table lists in-frame clones only, not all of them. This table holds 250,000 to 350,000 clones, over 75% found once. Sequencing was performed on peripheral blood. Receptors originate from a woman between 55 and 75 years old with acute or convalescent COVID-19. The CDR3 runs from the conserved cysteine through the conserved F or W. D genes are given only for firm matches. Clone size is given for some rows only: seen once, a few or many times, or a class if the clone is expanded.

j_gene | v_gene | abundance | d_gene | CDR3nt | CDR3aa
TRBJ1-2 | TRBV28 | - | - | TGTGCCAGCAGTCCTCTACAGATAAACTATGGCTACACCTTC | CASSPLQINYGYTF
TRBJ1-1 | TRBV4-3 | - | - | TGCGCCAGCAGCCAAAAAAAAAGACTGACGAGGCCGGCTTTCTTT | CASSQKKRLTRPAFF
TRBJ1-2 | TRBV20-1 | - | TRBD1 | TGCAGTGCTAGTGACTTGGGGACAGGGCTCATACTTAACTATGGCTACACCTTC | CSASDLGTGLILNYGYTF
TRBJ1-2 | TRBV5-5 | - | TRBD1 | TGTGCCAGCAGCTCGGGACAGGTGGACTATGGCTACACCTTC | CASSSGQVDYGYTF
TRBJ2-5 | TRBV28 | - | - | TGTGCCAGCAGTCCCCTAGGGGGGGGGCTTTTTGAGACCCAGTACTTC | CASSPLGGGLFETQYF
TRBJ1-1 | TRBV6-1 | - | TRBD1 | TGTGCCAGCAGTGATGAAGGGGGCGTCACTGAAGCTTTCTTT | CASSDEGGVTEAFF
TRBJ1-6 | TRBV15 | - | TRBD1 | TGTGCCACCAGCAGAGAGGGAACAGGGGTTTCACCCCTCCACTTT | CATSREGTGVSPLHF
TRBJ2-7 | TRBV30 | once | - | TGTGCCTGGAGTGTTCTGAGCTCCTACGAGCAGTACTTC | CAWSVLSSYEQYF
TRBJ1-2 | TRBV19 | - | - | TGTGCCAGCGATACAGGGCTTAACTATGGCTACACCTTC | CASDTGLNYGYTF
TRBJ2-7 | TRBV7-9 | once | TRBD1 | TGTGCCAGCAGCTTAGAAATGGTGGTAGGGGGCCCCTACGAGCAGTACTTC | CASSLEMVVGGPYEQYF
TRBJ1-4 | TRBV10-3 | once | - | TGTGCCATCAGTTCAGGGGAGGGCCCTTATGAAAAACTGTTTTTT | CAISSGEGPYEKLFF
TRBJ1-3 | TRBV27 | - | - | TGTGCCAGCAGTTTAACGGAGTCCTCTGGAAACACCATATATTTT | CASSLTESSGNTIYF
TRBJ1-1 | TRBV7-9 | few | - | TGTGCCAGCAGCTTAGCGCAGGGCGGGGGGGAGAACACTGAAGCTTTCTTT | CASSLAQGGGENTEAFF
TRBJ2-2 | TRBV12-3/TRBV12-4 | - | - | TGTGCCAGCACTTTCCCGGGGACCGGGGAGCTGTTTTTT | CASTFPGTGELFF
TRBJ1-2 | TRBV30 | - | TRBD1 | TGTGCCTGGAGACAGGGGGGTAGGGTTGGCTACACCTTC | CAWRQGGRVGYTF
TRBJ1-6 | TRBV19 | - | - | TGTGCCAGTACCGCCGGAGGCTCCTATAATTCACCCCTCCACTTT | CASTAGGSYNSPLHF
TRBJ1-3 | TRBV28 | once | - | TGTGCCAGCAGCCCGGCGTGGGCCCTCTCTGGAAACACCATATATTTT | CASSPAWALSGNTIYF
TRBJ1-5 | TRBV6-5 | once | - | TGTGCCAGCAGTTCGACAGGAGCCCCTGATCAGCCCCAGCATTTT | CASSSTGAPDQPQHF
TRBJ1-6 | TRBV4-2 | - | TRBD1 | TGTGCCAGCAGCCAAGATCGGGACAGGGGTTCACCCCTCCACTTT | CASSQDRDRGSPLHF
TRBJ1-5 | TRBV24-1 | - | - | TGTGCCACCAGTAATACCGTCTTGAAGGGGTTATACAATCAGCCCCAGCATTTT | CATSNTVLKGLYNQPQHF
TRBJ1-3 | TRBV7-2 | - | - | TGTGCCAGCAGCGACCGTGGCAGGGCCTCTGGAAACACCATATATTTT | CASSDRGRASGNTIYF
TRBJ2-1 | TRBV7-2 | - | TRBD2 | TGTGCCAGCAGCTTAGCGCTAAGCGGGGGGTACAATGAGCAGTTCTTC | CASSLALSGGYNEQFF
TRBJ2-2 | TRBV24-1 | - | TRBD1 | TGTGCCACCAGTGATAGTACAGGGGGCTCGAACACCGGGGAGCTGTTTTTT | CATSDSTGGSNTGELFF
TRBJ1-1 | TRBV2 | - | - | TGTGCCAGCTCACCCACAGGGAAAGTGAACACTGAAGCTTTCTTT | CASSPTGKVNTEAFF
TRBJ2-7 | TRBV27 | few | TRBD1 | TGTGCCAGCAGTCCCACAGGGGCAGCCTACGAGCAGTACTTC | CASSPTGAAYEQYF
TRBJ2-6 | TRBV9 | - | - | TGTGCCAGCAGCCCCCCGAGGGCCTCTGGGGCCAACGTCCTGACTTTC | CASSPPRASGANVLTF
TRBJ2-6 | TRBV6-2/TRBV6-3 | - | TRBD1 | TGTGCCAGCAGTTACTGGACAGGGTCTGGGGCCAACGTCCTGACTTTC | CASSYWTGSGANVLTF
TRBJ1-5 | TRBV4-2 | once | - | TGTGCCAGCAGCCAAGACCAAGTATCCGGTATGCCCCAGCATTTT | CASSQDQVSGMPQHF
TRBJ2-7 | TRBV4-2 | - | - | TGTGCCAGCAGCACCAGGGGAGGGACGGAGGGAGAGCAGTACTTC | CASSTRGGTEGEQYF
TRBJ1-1 | TRBV19 | - | - | TGTGCCAGTACCGGGGGGATCCGGGGCACTGAAGCTTTCTTT | CASTGGIRGTEAFF
TRBJ1-1 | TRBV10-3 | once | - | TGTGCCATCAGTGAACCCCATGAGGGATCCACTGAAGCTTTCTTT | CAISEPHEGSTEAFF
TRBJ1-5 | TRBV6-5 | - | TRBD1 | TGTGCCAGCAGGGAGACAGGGCCCAGGTGGGGGCCCCAGCATTTT | CASRETGPRWGPQHF
TRBJ1-3 | TRBV7-9 | many | TRBD1 | TGTGCCAGCAGCGGGCGCCGGGACAGGGGGGGAAACACCATATATTTT | CASSGRRDRGGNTIYF
TRBJ2-7 | TRBV10-3 | - | TRBD1 | TGTGCCGTTGGACAGGGGGTCCACGAGCAGTACTTC | CAVGQGVHEQYF
TRBJ2-7 | TRBV7-9 | once | TRBD1 | TGTGCCAGCAGCTCCCGGGGACAGGGGTACGAGCAGTACTTC | CASSSRGQGYEQYF
TRBJ1-4 | TRBV15 | - | - | TGTGCCACCAGCCTACAAGGGGATGAAAAACTGTTTTTT | CATSLQGDEKLFF
TRBJ2-1 | TRBV4-3 | once | TRBD2 | TGCGCCAGCAGCCAAGATCTGCGCGGTAGCGGGGACTCCTACAATGAGCAGTTCTTC | CASSQDLRGSGDSYNEQFF
TRBJ2-3 | TRBV30 | - | - | TGTGCCTCTAGCGTCACCACAGATACGCAGTATTTT | CASSVTTDTQYF
TRBJ1-2 | TRBV12-5 | - | TRBD1 | TGTGCTAGTGGCCGTTGGTTGCCAGGGACAGGGACCTTTACTGGCTACACCTTC | CASGRWLPGTGTFTGYTF
TRBJ1-1 | TRBV13 | - | - | TGTGCCAGCAGCTTAGAGGCGGTGAACACTGAAGCTTTCTTT | CASSLEAVNTEAFF
TRBJ1-1 | TRBV18 | many | - | TGTGCCAGCTCACCAGCCAGGGAGAACACTGAAGCTTTCTTT | CASSPARENTEAFF
TRBJ1-4 | TRBV4-3 | - | - | TGCGCCAGCAGCCTTACACAGGGAGGGGAAAAACTGTTTTTT | CASSLTQGGEKLFF
TRBJ2-7 | TRBV28 | - | TRBD2 | TGTGCCAGCAGTTCACCGGGGGGGTACTACGAGCAGTACTTC | CASSSPGGYYEQYF
TRBJ2-7 | TRBV27 | - | - | TGTGCCAGCAACTCCTACAGGGACCACGAGCAGTACTTC | CASNSYRDHEQYF